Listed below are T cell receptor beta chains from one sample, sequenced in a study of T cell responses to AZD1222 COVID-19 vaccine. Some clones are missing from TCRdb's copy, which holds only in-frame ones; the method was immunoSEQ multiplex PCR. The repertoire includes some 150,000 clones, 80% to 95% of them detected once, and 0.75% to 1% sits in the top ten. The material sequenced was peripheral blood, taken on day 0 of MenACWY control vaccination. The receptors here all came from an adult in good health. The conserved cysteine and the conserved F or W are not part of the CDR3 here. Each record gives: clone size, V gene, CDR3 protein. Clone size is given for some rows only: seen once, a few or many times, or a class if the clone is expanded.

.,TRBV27,ASKQGVIGSPLH
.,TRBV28,ASSLERAYGYT
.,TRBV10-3,AISEPGTGVNEQF
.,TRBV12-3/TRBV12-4,ASRGYNEQF
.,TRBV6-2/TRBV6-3,ASSLRGPEGQPQH
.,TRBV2,ASSGAVETQY
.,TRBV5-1,ASSLAGGDSPLH
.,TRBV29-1,SVGKSGDGGEQY
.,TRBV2,ASKDITYEQY
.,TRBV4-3,ASSQDSGLGGYT
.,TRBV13,ASSFGLNTEAF
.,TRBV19,ASSIGQGTGELF
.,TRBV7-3,ASSLQAGGYNEQF
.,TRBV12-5,ASGSDTNEQF
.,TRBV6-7,ASSYQISPSMLF
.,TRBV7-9,ASSPRVFSYEQY
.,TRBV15,ATSRDWGSMNTEAF
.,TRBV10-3,AISEVVGGGTEAF
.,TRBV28,ASSLLGSTEAF
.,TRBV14,ASSQSLAGTSTDTQY
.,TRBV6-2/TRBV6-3,ASSRGRQGGQPQH
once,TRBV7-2,ASRRGGNTGELF
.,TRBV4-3,ASSQDPAAFEAGNTIY
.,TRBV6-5,ATGGVLNTEAF
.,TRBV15,ATSRDRGALH
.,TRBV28,ASSEDGLNTEAF
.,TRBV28,ASKEGESEAF
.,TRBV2,ASSKGGNTGELF
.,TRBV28,ASSLRWEQY
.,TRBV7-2,ASRLAGGYGYT
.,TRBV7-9,ASSSWTSGSNNEQF
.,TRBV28,ASSGPGSIGEKLF
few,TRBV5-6,ASSSTGREQY
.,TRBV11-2,ASSPAGRYGYT
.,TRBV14,ASSQDRIREGKYQPQH
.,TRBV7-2,ASSPRWDRAQATQY
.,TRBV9,ASSVASGSYEQY
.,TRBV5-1,ASSLVRAGSTDTQY
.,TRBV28,ASSWTAGEEKLF
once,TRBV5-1,ASSRSPGLAGEQY
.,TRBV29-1,SAEIRDRDTGELF
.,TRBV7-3,ASSSVQGAGGELF
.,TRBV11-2,ASSLEMTGKPLYEQF